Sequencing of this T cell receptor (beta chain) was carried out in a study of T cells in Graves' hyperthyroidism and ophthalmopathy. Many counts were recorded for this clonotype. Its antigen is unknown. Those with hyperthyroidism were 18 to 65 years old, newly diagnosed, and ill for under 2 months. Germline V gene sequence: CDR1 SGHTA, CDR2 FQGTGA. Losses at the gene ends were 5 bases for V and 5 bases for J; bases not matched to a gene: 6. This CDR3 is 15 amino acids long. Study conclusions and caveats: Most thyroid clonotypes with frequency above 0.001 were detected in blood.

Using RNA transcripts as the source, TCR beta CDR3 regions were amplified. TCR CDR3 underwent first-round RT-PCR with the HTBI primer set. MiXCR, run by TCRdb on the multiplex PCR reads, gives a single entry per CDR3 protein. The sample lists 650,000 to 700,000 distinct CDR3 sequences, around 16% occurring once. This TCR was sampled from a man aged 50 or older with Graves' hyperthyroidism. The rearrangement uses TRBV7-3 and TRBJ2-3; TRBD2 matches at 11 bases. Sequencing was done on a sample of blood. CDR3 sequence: CASSPLAGGVDTQYF. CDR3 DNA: TGTGCCAGCAGCCCATTAGCGGGAGGGGTAGATACGCAGTATTTT.